This T cell receptor beta chain derives from a study of cytomegalovirus exposure and HLA in healthy donors. Study details: Most genotyped donors, 81% of roughly 400, had Caucasian-associated genetic ancestry. Whole-study results and caveats: A prior analysis recorded that most TCR beta V segments were productive about 90% or about 30% of the time. A later analysis found most CMV-associated TCR beta chains apparently HLA-restricted.

On this clone itself: Its antigen remains unknown.

All donors participated as healthy donors of bone marrow. This CDR3 is 15 amino acids long. Trimming stripped 0 bases from V and 1 base from J, with 9 bases between. Germline values: CDR1 MNHEY, CDR2 SVGAGI. It was with 60 Vbeta and 13 Jbeta primers that the PCR ran. Only in-frame clones appear in the TCRdb table, and some are missing; sequencing was by immunoSEQ multiplex PCR. The table records around 160,000 clones, 75% to 90% of them present only once. The sequenced sample consisted of PBMCs. The TCR comes from a woman aged 18-29 years in good health and CMV-seronegative. This chain connects TRBV6-5 to TRBJ1-2; tentative D call: TRBD1 (6 bases). The CDR3 loop is CASSYSRGSNYGYTF. The CDR3 DNA reads TGTGCCAGCAGTTACTCCAGGGGAAGTAACTATGGCTACACCTTC.